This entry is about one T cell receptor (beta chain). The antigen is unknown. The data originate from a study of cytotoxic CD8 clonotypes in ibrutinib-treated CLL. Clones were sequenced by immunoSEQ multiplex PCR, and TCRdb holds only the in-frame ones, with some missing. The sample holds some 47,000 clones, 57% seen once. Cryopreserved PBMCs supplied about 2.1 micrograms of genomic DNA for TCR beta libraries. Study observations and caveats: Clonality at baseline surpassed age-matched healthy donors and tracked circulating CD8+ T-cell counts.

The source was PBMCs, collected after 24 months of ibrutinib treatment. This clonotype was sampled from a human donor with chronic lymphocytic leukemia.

The CDR3 DNA sequence: TGTGCCAGCAGTGAAGGGGTGGGGGTTGCCCAGCATTTT. It codes for CASSEGVGVAQHF. This chain connects TRBV6-1 to TRBJ1-5; perhaps TRBD1 as D (5 bases). Germline lookup yields CDR1 MNHNS and CDR2 SASEGT. Trimming removed 1 base at V and 11 bases at J, with 12 bases between. The CDR3 is made up of 13 amino acids.